This note documents a single TCR beta chain sequence. Its target is not known. This specimen comes from a study of CD8+ T cells in alopecia areata. General study points: Expanded CD8+ clones among the top 100, as well as scalp clonality, were significantly decreased by tofacitinib. Sequence data from scalp samples additionally include resident alphabeta T cells of normal skin.

Treatment given: oral pan-JAK inhibitor, 5-10 mg twice daily. After isolation, RNA underwent reverse transcription to generate cDNA as the sequencing template. Profiling relied on immunoSEQ multiplex PCR, and the TCRdb table lists in-frame clones only, not all of them. The sample has hundreds of thousands of clones, around 66% seen once. Germline V lookup: CDR1 GTSNPN, CDR2 SVGIG (reference sequence). V lost 3 bases, J lost 3 bases, and 9 bases lay in between. This CDR3 comprises 13 residues. The sequencing used CD4+ T cells sorted from blood, collected around week 44, from a patient treated with tofacitinib. This TCR derives from a human donor with alopecia areata. V gene TRBV30 combines with J gene TRBJ1-5; TRBD1 might be the D (6 bases). The CDR3 bases are TGTGCCTGGAGCGGACAGCACAATCAGCCCCAGCATTTT. This sequence encodes CAWSGQHNQPQHF.